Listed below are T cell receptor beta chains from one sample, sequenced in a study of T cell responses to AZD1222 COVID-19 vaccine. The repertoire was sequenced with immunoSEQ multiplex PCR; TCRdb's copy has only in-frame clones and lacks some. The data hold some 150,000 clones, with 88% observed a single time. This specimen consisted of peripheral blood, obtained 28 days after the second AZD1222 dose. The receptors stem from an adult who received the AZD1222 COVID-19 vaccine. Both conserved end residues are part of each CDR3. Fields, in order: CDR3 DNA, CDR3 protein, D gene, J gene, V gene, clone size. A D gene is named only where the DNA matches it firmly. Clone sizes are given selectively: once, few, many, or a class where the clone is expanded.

CDR3 DNA: TGTGCCAGCAGCTGGACTAGCGGGAGGGAAAATGAGCAGTTCTTC
CDR3 protein: CASSWTSGRENEQFF
D gene: TRBD2
J gene: TRBJ2-1
V gene: TRBV11-2
clone size: .

CDR3 DNA: TGTGCCAGCAGTTTACGGCCTAACTATGGCTACACCTTC
CDR3 protein: CASSLRPNYGYTF
D gene: .
J gene: TRBJ1-2
V gene: TRBV28
clone size: .

CDR3 DNA: TGTGCCAGCGGGGGGTATAGCAATCAGCCCCAGCATTTT
CDR3 protein: CASGGYSNQPQHF
D gene: .
J gene: TRBJ1-5
V gene: TRBV2
clone size: .

CDR3 DNA: TGTGCCAGCAGTTTAACAAAACAGGGGGGAGTTTTTGGTCGGGGGCCCCAGCATTTT
CDR3 protein: CASSLTKQGGVFGRGPQHF
D gene: TRBD1
J gene: TRBJ1-5
V gene: TRBV28
clone size: .

CDR3 DNA: TGTGCCAGCAGCTTAGGTCGAGGGGACGCTGAGCAGTTCTTC
CDR3 protein: CASSLGRGDAEQFF
D gene: .
J gene: TRBJ2-1
V gene: TRBV11-3
clone size: .

CDR3 DNA: TGTGCCAGCTCACCGGGGGTGGGTTTTTTAAATTCCTACGAGCAGTACTTC
CDR3 protein: CASSPGVGFLNSYEQYF
D gene: .
J gene: TRBJ2-7
V gene: TRBV18
clone size: .

CDR3 DNA: TGTGCCAGCAGTTTACTACAGAGTAGCACTGAAGCTTTCTTT
CDR3 protein: CASSLLQSSTEAFF
D gene: .
J gene: TRBJ1-1
V gene: TRBV27
clone size: once

CDR3 DNA: TGTGCCATCAGCTCGGACCGAGCCGTCCACAATGAGCAGTTCTTC
CDR3 protein: CAISSDRAVHNEQFF
D gene: .
J gene: TRBJ2-1
V gene: TRBV10-3
clone size: .

CDR3 DNA: TGTGCCAGCTCACCGTCGGACACCATATATTTT
CDR3 protein: CASSPSDTIYF
D gene: .
J gene: TRBJ1-3
V gene: TRBV18
clone size: once

CDR3 DNA: TGCGCCAGCAGCCGCAGCCGACAGGGGAACACTGAAGCTTTCTTT
CDR3 protein: CASSRSRQGNTEAFF
D gene: TRBD1
J gene: TRBJ1-1
V gene: TRBV5-1
clone size: .

CDR3 DNA: TGTGCCAGCAGGACGACAGGGTACAATCAGCCCCAGCATTTT
CDR3 protein: CASRTTGYNQPQHF
D gene: TRBD1
J gene: TRBJ1-5
V gene: TRBV28
clone size: .

CDR3 DNA: TGTGCCAGCAGCTTGGGACTAGCGGTACTGAGCTCCTACGAGCAGTACTTC
CDR3 protein: CASSLGLAVLSSYEQYF
D gene: TRBD2
J gene: TRBJ2-7
V gene: TRBV7-8
clone size: .

CDR3 DNA: TGTGCCAGCAGCGTAGCTAACGGGAACACCGGGGAGCTGTTTTTT
CDR3 protein: CASSVANGNTGELFF
D gene: .
J gene: TRBJ2-2
V gene: TRBV9
clone size: few

CDR3 DNA: TGTGCCATTTCCGACGTAACAGGGGCTAATGAAAAACTGTTTTTT
CDR3 protein: CAISDVTGANEKLFF
D gene: TRBD1
J gene: TRBJ1-4
V gene: TRBV10-3
clone size: .

CDR3 DNA: TGTGCCAGCAGCCTCGGGGGCGACAGGGTCTCACCCCTCCACTTT
CDR3 protein: CASSLGGDRVSPLHF
D gene: TRBD1
J gene: TRBJ1-6
V gene: TRBV4-2
clone size: .

CDR3 DNA: TGTGCCAGTAGTCGATTCGCAGGGGACTCCTACGAGCAGTACTTC
CDR3 protein: CASSRFAGDSYEQYF
D gene: .
J gene: TRBJ2-7
V gene: TRBV19
clone size: .

CDR3 DNA: TGTGCCAGCAGTACCTTCACAGGAGGGACTGAAGCTTTCTTT
CDR3 protein: CASSTFTGGTEAFF
D gene: .
J gene: TRBJ1-1
V gene: TRBV27
clone size: .

CDR3 DNA: TGTGCCAGCGGACAGGGCACGCCCGGCGCAGCTTTCTTT
CDR3 protein: CASGQGTPGAAFF
D gene: TRBD1
J gene: TRBJ1-1
V gene: TRBV19
clone size: .

CDR3 DNA: TGTGCCAGCAGTGAAGCTGAATCGACAGGGGGATATGAGCAGTTCTTC
CDR3 protein: CASSEAESTGGYEQFF
D gene: TRBD1
J gene: TRBJ2-1
V gene: TRBV6-1
clone size: once

CDR3 DNA: TGTGCCAGCAGCTTAAATTCAGGGCGCTATGGCTACACCTTC
CDR3 protein: CASSLNSGRYGYTF
D gene: .
J gene: TRBJ1-2
V gene: TRBV7-2
clone size: .

CDR3 DNA: TGTGCCAGCAGCCAAGGGACTAGCGGAGATACGCAGTATTTT
CDR3 protein: CASSQGTSGDTQYF
D gene: TRBD2
J gene: TRBJ2-3
V gene: TRBV7-3
clone size: .

CDR3 DNA: TGTGCCAGCAGCTACCGGGACTCTCTCCTCTACGAGCAGTACTTC
CDR3 protein: CASSYRDSLLYEQYF
D gene: .
J gene: TRBJ2-7
V gene: TRBV7-2
clone size: .

CDR3 DNA: TGTGCCAGCAGCGCCCCACGGGGCAATGAGCAGTTCTTC
CDR3 protein: CASSAPRGNEQFF
D gene: .
J gene: TRBJ2-1
V gene: TRBV9
clone size: .

CDR3 DNA: TGTGCCAGCAGCCCCCCCGGGGTGTGGGCCTATGGCTACACCTTC
CDR3 protein: CASSPPGVWAYGYTF
D gene: .
J gene: TRBJ1-2
V gene: TRBV5-8
clone size: .

CDR3 DNA: TGTGCCAGTAGTATAGCCCCTTATAGGACTAGCGGGGGGCCCACAGATACGCAGTATTTT
CDR3 protein: CASSIAPYRTSGGPTDTQYF
D gene: TRBD2
J gene: TRBJ2-3
V gene: TRBV19
clone size: .

CDR3 DNA: TGTGCCAGTAGGATGGAAGTCGGGGGAGAAGAGACCCAGTACTTC
CDR3 protein: CASRMEVGGEETQYF
D gene: .
J gene: TRBJ2-5
V gene: TRBV19
clone size: .

CDR3 DNA: TGTGTCACCGAGGGGGGCCGCCCCCACTACGAGCAGTACTTC
CDR3 protein: CVTEGGRPHYEQYF
D gene: .
J gene: TRBJ2-7
V gene: TRBV21-1
clone size: .

CDR3 DNA: TGTGCCAGTAGTATAGCGGTCAGTTTAGGATACGAGCAGTACTTC
CDR3 protein: CASSIAVSLGYEQYF
D gene: .
J gene: TRBJ2-7
V gene: TRBV19
clone size: .

CDR3 DNA: TGTGCCTGGAGGGGGGCGGACTATGGCTACACCTTC
CDR3 protein: CAWRGADYGYTF
D gene: .
J gene: TRBJ1-2
V gene: TRBV30
clone size: .

CDR3 DNA: TGTGCCAGCAGCCCCAGACCCCAACCTAGCGGGGGAGCGTCCTGGGCCTCCTACAATGAGCAGTTCTTC
CDR3 protein: CASSPRPQPSGGASWASYNEQFF
D gene: TRBD2
J gene: TRBJ2-1
V gene: TRBV7-8
clone size: .

CDR3 DNA: TGCGCCAGCAGCTTGGGAACGTCACTGGATGAAAAACTGTTTTTT
CDR3 protein: CASSLGTSLDEKLFF
D gene: .
J gene: TRBJ1-4
V gene: TRBV5-1
clone size: .

CDR3 DNA: TGCGCCAGCACCCGGGACAGGGGGGCTAACTATGGCTACACCTTC
CDR3 protein: CASTRDRGANYGYTF
D gene: TRBD1
J gene: TRBJ1-2
V gene: TRBV4-1
clone size: .

CDR3 DNA: TGTGCCATCAGTGAGCCCGGGGGCACTGAAGCTTTCTTT
CDR3 protein: CAISEPGGTEAFF
D gene: .
J gene: TRBJ1-1
V gene: TRBV10-3
clone size: .

CDR3 DNA: TGTGCCAGCAGTTACTCCGACAGGGGGTACACAGATACGCAGTATTTT
CDR3 protein: CASSYSDRGYTDTQYF
D gene: TRBD1
J gene: TRBJ2-3
V gene: TRBV6-5
clone size: .

CDR3 DNA: TGCAGCGTTGAGGCGCTAGTCGCCCCTTACAATGAGCAGTTCTTC
CDR3 protein: CSVEALVAPYNEQFF
D gene: .
J gene: TRBJ2-1
V gene: TRBV29-1
clone size: .

CDR3 DNA: TGCGCCAGCAGCCAAAGGGGGACAGAGCCCTGGGGCTACACCTTC
CDR3 protein: CASSQRGTEPWGYTF
D gene: TRBD1
J gene: TRBJ1-2
V gene: TRBV4-1
clone size: .

CDR3 DNA: TGTGCCAGCAGTGGGACTAGCGGGAGTCCTAATGAGCAGTTCTTC
CDR3 protein: CASSGTSGSPNEQFF
D gene: TRBD2
J gene: TRBJ2-1
V gene: TRBV2
clone size: .

CDR3 DNA: TGTGCCAGCAGCTTAGATCTAGGGCGGGGAGAAGCTTTCTTT
CDR3 protein: CASSLDLGRGEAFF
D gene: .
J gene: TRBJ1-1
V gene: TRBV11-2
clone size: .

CDR3 DNA: TGTGCCAGCAGTGTCTCGGGGGGACGTAGAACCGGGGAGCTGTTTTTT
CDR3 protein: CASSVSGGRRTGELFF
D gene: TRBD2
J gene: TRBJ2-2
V gene: TRBV28
clone size: .

CDR3 DNA: TGTGCCAGCAGCTTAGTGGCCGCCGAGAATGAGCAGTTCTTC
CDR3 protein: CASSLVAAENEQFF
D gene: .
J gene: TRBJ2-1
V gene: TRBV7-2
clone size: .

CDR3 DNA: TGTGCCAGCAGCGTATTGCAAAGCAATCACAATGAGCAGTTCTTC
CDR3 protein: CASSVLQSNHNEQFF
D gene: .
J gene: TRBJ2-1
V gene: TRBV9
clone size: .

CDR3 DNA: TGTGCCAGCAGTGAATGGGGACAGATCAATCAGCCCCAGCATTTT
CDR3 protein: CASSEWGQINQPQHF
D gene: TRBD1
J gene: TRBJ1-5
V gene: TRBV6-1
clone size: .

CDR3 DNA: TGCGCCAGCCGCATCACTACAGGGTTGACTTCACCCCTCCACTTT
CDR3 protein: CASRITTGLTSPLHF
D gene: .
J gene: TRBJ1-6
V gene: TRBV5-1
clone size: .

CDR3 DNA: TGTGCCACCAGTGGGGTGGGAGGGAACACTGAAGCTTTCTTT
CDR3 protein: CATSGVGGNTEAFF
D gene: .
J gene: TRBJ1-1
V gene: TRBV24-1
clone size: .

CDR3 DNA: TGTGCCACCTGGGGAAGGACGCCGGGGGTCGCAGATACGCAGTATTTT
CDR3 protein: CATWGRTPGVADTQYF
D gene: .
J gene: TRBJ2-3
V gene: TRBV6-6
clone size: .

CDR3 DNA: TGTGCCAGCAGTGTAGGGGGCAATTCACCCCTCCACTTT
CDR3 protein: CASSVGGNSPLHF
D gene: TRBD1
J gene: TRBJ1-6
V gene: TRBV2
clone size: .

CDR3 DNA: TGTGCCTACCGACAGGCCATCACCGGGGAGCTGTTTTTT
CDR3 protein: CAYRQAITGELFF
D gene: .
J gene: TRBJ2-2
V gene: TRBV30
clone size: .

CDR3 DNA: TGTGCCAGCAGCAAAGGGGATAACACTGAAGCTTTCTTT
CDR3 protein: CASSKGDNTEAFF
D gene: .
J gene: TRBJ1-1
V gene: TRBV5-8
clone size: .

CDR3 DNA: TGTGCCAGCTCACCGGGACAGGGAGTCTCACCCCTCCACTTT
CDR3 protein: CASSPGQGVSPLHF
D gene: TRBD1
J gene: TRBJ1-6
V gene: TRBV18
clone size: .

CDR3 DNA: TGTGCCAGCTCACCGTTGCTGGACGCAGAATCTTTCTTT
CDR3 protein: CASSPLLDAESFF
D gene: .
J gene: TRBJ1-1
V gene: TRBV18
clone size: .

CDR3 DNA: TGTGCCAGCAGTGATCACTACGAGCAGTACTTC
CDR3 protein: CASSDHYEQYF
D gene: .
J gene: TRBJ2-7
V gene: TRBV6-1
clone size: .

CDR3 DNA: TGCGCCAGCAGCCAATGGACGTCGGGGGGGGCCGGGGAGACCCAGTACTTC
CDR3 protein: CASSQWTSGGAGETQYF
D gene: TRBD2
J gene: TRBJ2-5
V gene: TRBV4-3
clone size: .